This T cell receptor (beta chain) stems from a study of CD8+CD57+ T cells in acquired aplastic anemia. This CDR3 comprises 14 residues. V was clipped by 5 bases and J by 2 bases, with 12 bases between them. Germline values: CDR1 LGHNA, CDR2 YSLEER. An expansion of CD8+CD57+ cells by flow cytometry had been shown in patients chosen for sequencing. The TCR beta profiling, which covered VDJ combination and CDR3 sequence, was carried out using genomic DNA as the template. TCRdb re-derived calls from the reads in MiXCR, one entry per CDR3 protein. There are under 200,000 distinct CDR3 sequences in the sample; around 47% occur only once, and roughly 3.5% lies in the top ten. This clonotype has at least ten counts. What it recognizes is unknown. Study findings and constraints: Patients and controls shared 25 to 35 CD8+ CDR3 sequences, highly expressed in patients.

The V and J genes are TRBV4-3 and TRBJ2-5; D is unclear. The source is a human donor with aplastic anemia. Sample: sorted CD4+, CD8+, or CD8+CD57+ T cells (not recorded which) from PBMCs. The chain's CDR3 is CASSFYGPQETQYF. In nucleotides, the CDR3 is TGCGCCAGCAGCTTCTACGGGCCGCAAGAGACCCAGTACTTC.